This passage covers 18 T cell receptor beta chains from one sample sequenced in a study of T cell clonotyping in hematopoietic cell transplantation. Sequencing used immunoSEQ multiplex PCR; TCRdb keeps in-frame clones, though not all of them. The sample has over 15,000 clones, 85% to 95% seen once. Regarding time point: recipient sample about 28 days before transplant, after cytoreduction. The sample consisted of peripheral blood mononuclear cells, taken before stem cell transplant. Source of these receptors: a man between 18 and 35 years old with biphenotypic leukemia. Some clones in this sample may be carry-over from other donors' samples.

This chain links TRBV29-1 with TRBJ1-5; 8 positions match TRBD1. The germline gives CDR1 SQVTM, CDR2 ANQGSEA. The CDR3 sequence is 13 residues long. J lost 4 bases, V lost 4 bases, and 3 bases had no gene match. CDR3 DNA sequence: TGCAGCGTTGCGGGACAGGAGAATCAGCCCCAGCATTTT. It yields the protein CSVAGQENQPQHF.

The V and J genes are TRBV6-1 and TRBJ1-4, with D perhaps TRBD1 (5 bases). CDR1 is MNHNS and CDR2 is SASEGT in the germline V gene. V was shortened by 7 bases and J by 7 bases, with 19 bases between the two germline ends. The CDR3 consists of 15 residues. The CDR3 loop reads CASTPKTDGGEKLFF. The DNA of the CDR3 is TGTGCCAGCACCCCTAAGACGGATGGGGGTGAAAAACTGTTTTTT.

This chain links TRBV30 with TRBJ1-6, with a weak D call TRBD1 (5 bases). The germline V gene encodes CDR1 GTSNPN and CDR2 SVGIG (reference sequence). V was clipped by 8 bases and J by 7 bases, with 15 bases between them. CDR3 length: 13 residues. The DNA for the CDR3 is TGTGCCCCCTTGCAGGGACTCAATTCACCCCTCCACTTT. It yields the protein CAPLQGLNSPLHF.

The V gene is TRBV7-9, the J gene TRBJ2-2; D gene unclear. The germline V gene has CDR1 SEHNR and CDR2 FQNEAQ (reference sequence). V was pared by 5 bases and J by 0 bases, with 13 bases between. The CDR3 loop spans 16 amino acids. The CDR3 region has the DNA TGTGCCAGCAGCCCCCCCCGTTGGACGAACACCGGGGAGCTGTTTTTT. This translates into CASSPPRWTNTGELFF.

CDR3: CASSEVVGDTQYF. As DNA, the CDR3 is TGCGCCAGCAGTGAGGTAGTTGGCGATACGCAGTATTTT. The chain joins TRBV10-1 to TRBJ2-3; D gene ambiguous. CDR1 is WNHNN and CDR2 is SYGVQD in the germline V gene (reference sequence). Trimming removed 2 bases from V and 6 bases from J, with 9 bases in between. This CDR3 region has 13 residues.

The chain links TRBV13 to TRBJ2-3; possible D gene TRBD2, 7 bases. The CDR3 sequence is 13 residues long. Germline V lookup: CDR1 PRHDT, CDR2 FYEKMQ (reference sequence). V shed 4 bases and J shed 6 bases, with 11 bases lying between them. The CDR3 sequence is CASSSAGADTQYF. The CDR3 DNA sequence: TGTGCCAGCAGCTCGGCGGGGGCCGATACGCAGTATTTT.

DNA of the CDR3: TGTGCCAGCAGTGCTGAGGACACCGGGGAGCTGTTTTTT. This gives the protein CASSAEDTGELFF. This chain links TRBV6-4 with TRBJ2-2, with unresolved D. The CDR3 consists of 13 residues. The V gene lost 4 bases and the J gene lost 3 bases, with 6 bases spanning the gap. Per germline, CDR1 MRHNA and CDR2 SNTAGT.

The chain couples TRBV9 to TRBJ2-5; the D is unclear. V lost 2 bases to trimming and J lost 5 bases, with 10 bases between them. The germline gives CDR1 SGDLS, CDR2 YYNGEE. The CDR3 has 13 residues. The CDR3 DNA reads TGTGCCAGCAGCGTTTCTACCCGGGAGACCCAGTACTTC. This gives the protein CASSVSTRETQYF.

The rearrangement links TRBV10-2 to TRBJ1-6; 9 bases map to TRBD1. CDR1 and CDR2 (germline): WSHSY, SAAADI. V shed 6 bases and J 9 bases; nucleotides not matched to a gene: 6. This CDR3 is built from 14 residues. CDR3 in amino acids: CASSAGTGFSPLHF. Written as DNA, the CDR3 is TGCGCCAGCAGCGCCGGGACAGGGTTTTCACCCCTCCACTTT.

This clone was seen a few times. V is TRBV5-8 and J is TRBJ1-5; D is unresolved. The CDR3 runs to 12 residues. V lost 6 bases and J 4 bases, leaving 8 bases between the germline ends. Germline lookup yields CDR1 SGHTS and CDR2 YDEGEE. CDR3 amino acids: CASTLRNQPQHF. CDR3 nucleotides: TGTGCCAGCACCCTTCGTAATCAGCCCCAGCATTTT. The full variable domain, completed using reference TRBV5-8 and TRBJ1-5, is EAGVTQSPTHLIKTRGQQATLRCSPISGHTSVYWYQQALGLGLQFLLWYDEGEERNRGNFPPRFSGRQFPNYSSELNVNALELEDSALYLCASTLRNQPQHFGDGTRLSIL.

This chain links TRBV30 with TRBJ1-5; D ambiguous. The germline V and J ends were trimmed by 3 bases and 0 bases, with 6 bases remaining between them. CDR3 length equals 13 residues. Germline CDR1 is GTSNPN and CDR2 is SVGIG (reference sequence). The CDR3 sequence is CAWSADSNQPQHF. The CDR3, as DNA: TGTGCCTGGAGCGCCGATAGCAATCAGCCCCAGCATTTT.

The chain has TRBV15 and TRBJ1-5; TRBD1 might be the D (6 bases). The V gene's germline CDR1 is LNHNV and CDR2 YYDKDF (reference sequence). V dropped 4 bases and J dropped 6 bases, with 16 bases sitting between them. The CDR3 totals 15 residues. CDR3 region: CATSTARGAGQPQHF. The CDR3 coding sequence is TGTGCCACCAGCACTGCCCGGGGGGCGGGTCAGCCCCAGCATTTT. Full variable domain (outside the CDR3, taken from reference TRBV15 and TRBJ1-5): DAMVIQNPRYQVTQFGKPVTLSCSQTLNHNVMYWYQQKSSQAPKLLFHYYDKDFNNEADTPDNFQSRRPNTSFCFLDIRSPGLGDTAMYLCATSTARGAGQPQHFGDGTRLSIL.

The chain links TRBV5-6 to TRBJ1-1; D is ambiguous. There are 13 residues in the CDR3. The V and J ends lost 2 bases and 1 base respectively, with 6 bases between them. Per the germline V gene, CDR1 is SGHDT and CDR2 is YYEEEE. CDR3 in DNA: TGTGCCAGCAGCTTCGGACGGAACACTGAAGCTTTCTTT. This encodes CASSFGRNTEAFF.

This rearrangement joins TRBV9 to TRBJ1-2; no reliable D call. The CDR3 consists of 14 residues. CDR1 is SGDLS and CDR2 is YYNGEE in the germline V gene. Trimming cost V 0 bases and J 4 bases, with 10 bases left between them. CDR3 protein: CASSVEHSSYGYTF. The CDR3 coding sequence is TGTGCCAGCAGCGTAGAACACAGTTCCTATGGCTACACCTTC.

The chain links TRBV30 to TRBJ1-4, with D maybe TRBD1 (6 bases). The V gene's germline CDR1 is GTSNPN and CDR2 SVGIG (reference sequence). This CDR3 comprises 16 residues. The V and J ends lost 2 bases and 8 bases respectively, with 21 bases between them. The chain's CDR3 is CAWSIPLGGGGEKLFF. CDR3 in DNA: TGTGCCTGGAGTATTCCCTTAGGGGGGGGCGGCGAAAAACTGTTTTTT.

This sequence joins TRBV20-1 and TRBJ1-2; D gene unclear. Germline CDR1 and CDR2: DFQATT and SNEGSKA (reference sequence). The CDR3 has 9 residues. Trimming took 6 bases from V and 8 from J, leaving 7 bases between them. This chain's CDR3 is CSASGGYTF. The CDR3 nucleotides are TGCAGTGCCTCTGGGGGCTACACCTTC.

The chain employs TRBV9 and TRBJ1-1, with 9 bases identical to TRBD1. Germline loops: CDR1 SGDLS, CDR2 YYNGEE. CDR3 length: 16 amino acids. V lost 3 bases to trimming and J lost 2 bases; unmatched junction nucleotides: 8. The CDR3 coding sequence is TGTGCCAGCAGCGAGGGGACAGGGTTTGGAAACACTGAAGCTTTCTTT. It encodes CASSEGTGFGNTEAFF.

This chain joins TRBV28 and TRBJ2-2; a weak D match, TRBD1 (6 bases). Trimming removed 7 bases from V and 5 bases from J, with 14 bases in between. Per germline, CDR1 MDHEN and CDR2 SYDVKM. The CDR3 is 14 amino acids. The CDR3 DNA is TGTGCCAGCAAAACGGCCGGACAGACCGGGGAGCTGTTTTTT. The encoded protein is CASKTAGQTGELFF.